A single sample is the source of the 27 T cell receptor beta chains below, sequenced in a study of cytotoxic CD8 clonotypes in ibrutinib-treated CLL. TCRdb keeps only in-frame clones here, not all; method: immunoSEQ multiplex PCR. The sample holds around 200,000 clones; 70% are singletons and the top ten take around 5.9%. The sample was PBMCs, taken after 12 months of ibrutinib treatment. Receptors originate from a human donor with chronic lymphocytic leukemia.

This rearrangement joins TRBV28 to TRBJ2-3; D ambiguous. Trimming left V 5 bases short and J 3 bases short, with 6 bases between. The germline CDR1 and CDR2 sequences are MDHEN and SYDVKM. This CDR3 is built from 12 residues. The CDR3 spells CASSVLTDTQYF. In DNA form, the CDR3 reads TGTGCCAGCAGTGTCCTGACAGATACGCAGTATTTT.

This chain joins TRBV11-1 and TRBJ1-1; D is ambiguous. The CDR3 spans 13 residues. Trimming pared 2 bases from V and 1 base from J, leaving 5 bases between. CDR1 and CDR2 from the germline V gene are SGHAT and FQDESV (reference sequence). The CDR3 DNA sequence: TGTGCCAGCAGCTTAACACAGAACACTGAAGCTTTCTTT. Encoded protein: CASSLTQNTEAFF.

V usage is TRBV30 and J usage is TRBJ1-2; D gene unclear. The CDR3 extends over 12 amino acids. Germline V gene data show CDR1 as GTSNPN and CDR2 as SVGIG (reference sequence). V shed 2 bases and J shed 8 bases, with 12 bases lying between them. CDR3 coding DNA: TGTGCCTGGAGTCCCGGACCGACCGGCTACACCTTC. Its translation: CAWSPGPTGYTF.

This chain links TRBV18 with TRBJ2-5; D unresolved. This CDR3 is 13 amino acids long. V gave up 0 bases and J gave up 4 bases, with 6 bases separating them. Germline lookup yields CDR1 KGHSH and CDR2 LQKENI. The CDR3 reads CASSPPRRETQYF. As DNA, the CDR3 is TGTGCCAGCTCACCACCGCGGAGAGAGACCCAGTACTTC.

The rearrangement links TRBV28 to TRBJ2-3; 11 bases fit TRBD1. This CDR3 has 15 residues. The ends lost 6 bases at V and 7 bases at J; junction bases unmatched: 9. Germline CDR1 reads MDHEN; CDR2 reads SYDVKM. In nucleotides, the CDR3 is TGTGCCAGCAGCATGCCGGGACAGGGGGAAAATACGCAGTATTTT. It specifies CASSMPGQGENTQYF.

This clone was seen a handful of times. The V gene is TRBV7-2, the J gene TRBJ1-5, with D tentatively TRBD1 (6 bases). The V and J ends lost 1 base and 3 bases respectively, with 13 bases between them. From germline, CDR1 is SGHTA and CDR2 FQGNSA. This CDR3 spans 16 amino acids. CDR3: CASSLGGQGTNQPQHF. The DNA of the CDR3 is TGTGCCAGCAGCTTAGGGGGGCAGGGGACCAATCAGCCCCAGCATTTT.

This sequence joins TRBV27 and TRBJ1-5; TRBD1 might be the D (6 bases). CDR1 is MNHEY, CDR2 SMNVEV, per germline (reference sequence). With 7 bases removed from V and 2 bases from J, the gap between germline ends came to 12 bases. This CDR3 is 14 amino acids long. The CDR3 DNA reads TGTGCCAGCAAAGAGGGGGTAGGCAATCAGCCCCAGCATTTT. Protein: CASKEGVGNQPQHF.

The V gene is TRBV5-1, the J gene TRBJ1-2; D remains ambiguous. Germline assignment: CDR1 SGHRS and CDR2 YFSETQ. CDR3 size: 13 residues. Between the trimmed V and J ends, which lost 4 bases and 8 bases, there was a span of 15 bases. This CDR3 reads CASSPTFLAGYTF. Written as DNA, the CDR3 is TGCGCCAGCAGCCCGACGTTTCTAGCGGGCTACACCTTC.

This sequence joins TRBV7-8 and TRBJ2-3, with D perhaps matching TRBD1 (5 bases). V was shortened by 1 base and J by 0 bases, with 17 bases between the two germline ends. CDR3 length: 18 residues. Germline V lookup: CDR1 SGHVS, CDR2 FQNEAQ. The DNA for the CDR3 is TGTGCCAGCAGCTTAGGATTCGGCAGGGCCTCTAGCACAGATACGCAGTATTTT. Amino acids: CASSLGFGRASSTDTQYF.

The chain employs TRBV5-1 and TRBJ1-3, with D uncertain. Germline values: CDR1 SGHRS, CDR2 YFSETQ. The CDR3 contains 15 residues. V lost 0 bases and J lost 1, with 8 bases in between. CDR3 sequence (DNA): TGCGCCAGCAGCTTGGGGACGAGATCTGGAAACACCATATATTTT. Residues: CASSLGTRSGNTIYF.

This chain uses TRBV7-6 with TRBJ1-2, with TRBD1 matching over 8 bases. The ends lost 4 bases at V and 8 bases at J; junction bases unmatched: 9. Germline V gene sequence: CDR1 SGHVS, CDR2 FNYEAQ. The CDR3 has 14 amino acids. The chain's CDR3 is CASSSHQGAEGYTF. Here the CDR3 DNA reads TGTGCCAGCAGCTCGCACCAGGGGGCGGAAGGCTACACCTTC.

The CDR3 here is CASSTVGGRGQETQYF. CDR3 DNA sequence: TGTGCCAGCAGTACCGTTGGAGGGCGGGGGCAAGAGACCCAGTACTTC. The chain is built from TRBV2 and TRBJ2-5; 7 nucleotides line up with TRBD2. The CDR3 totals 16 residues. V lost 5 bases and J lost 2; bases outside the gene matches: 11. CDR1 and CDR2 from the germline V gene are SNHLY and FYNNEI.

This sequence joins TRBV18 and TRBJ1-1; D remains unclear. CDR1 is KGHSH, CDR2 LQKENI, per germline. V was clipped by 6 bases and J by 0 bases, with 8 bases between them. This CDR3 contains 13 residues. This CDR3 reads CASSSPMNTEAFF. The CDR3 region has the DNA TGTGCCAGCTCCAGTCCGATGAACACTGAAGCTTTCTTT.

This clone turned up a few times. V gene TRBV5-1 combines with J gene TRBJ2-3, with D unclear. This CDR3 is 11 amino acids long. V was cut by 5 bases and J by 4 bases, with 5 bases left in between. Germline values: CDR1 SGHRS, CDR2 YFSETQ. In DNA form, the CDR3 reads TGCGCCAGCAGAGACCCAGATACGCAGTATTTT. Protein sequence: CASRDPDTQYF. Full variable domain (rest looked up from reference TRBV5-1 and TRBJ2-3): KAGVTQTPRYLIKTRGQQVTLSCSPISGHRSVSWYQQTPGQGLQFLFEYFSETQRNKGNFPGRFSGRQFSNSRSEMNVSTLELGDSALYLCASRDPDTQYFGPGTRLTVL.

The chain joins TRBV7-2 to TRBJ2-7, with D tentatively TRBD1 or TRBD2 (6 bases each). The length of the CDR3 is 16 residues. Germline CDR1 is SGHTA and CDR2 is FQGNSA. V was cut by 5 bases and J by 7 bases, with 24 bases left in between. Here the CDR3 reads CASSRRWGAGPLEQYF. The CDR3 DNA follows: TGTGCCAGCAGCAGGAGATGGGGGGCCGGACCTTTGGAGCAGTACTTC.

The genes are TRBV4-3 and TRBJ2-3; 12 nucleotides match TRBD2. The V gene end was trimmed by 2 bases and the J gene end by 3 bases; junction bases not matched to a gene: 0. Germline V gene lookup returns CDR1 LGHNA and CDR2 YSLEER. The CDR3 contains 15 residues. The CDR3 region is CASSQTSGRTDTQYF. The CDR3 DNA reads as TGCGCCAGCAGCCAAACTAGCGGGAGGACAGATACGCAGTATTTT.

The chain links TRBV30 to TRBJ2-7; D is ambiguous. CDR1 is GTSNPN and CDR2 is SVGIG in the germline V gene (reference sequence). CDR3 length equals 12 residues. V gave up 1 base and J gave up 2 bases, with 6 bases separating them. In DNA, the CDR3 is TGTGCCTGGAGTGAAGGAGCCTACGAGCAGTACTTC. Translating gives CAWSEGAYEQYF.

The chain recombines TRBV6-6 with TRBJ2-7; D might be TRBD1 or TRBD2, each matching 5 bases. This CDR3 has 11 residues. V lost 4 bases and J 4 bases, leaving 5 bases between the germline ends. CDR1 is MNHNY and CDR2 is SVGAGI in the germline V gene (reference sequence). CDR3 bases: TGTGCCAGCAGTTGGGGGTACGAGCAGTACTTC. Its translation: CASSWGYEQYF.

The gene calls are TRBV5-6 and TRBJ1-2; D is perhaps TRBD1 (6 bases). Trimming took off 4 bases at V and 8 bases at J, with 12 bases between the two ends. CDR3 length equals 12 residues. In germline, CDR1 is SGHDT, CDR2 YYEEEE. CDR3 amino acids: CASSPTGTGYTF. Here the CDR3 DNA reads TGTGCCAGCAGCCCTACAGGGACGGGCTACACCTTC.

This clone has a handful of counts. The chain employs TRBV27 and TRBJ1-1; D unresolved. From germline, CDR1 is MNHEY and CDR2 SMNVEV (reference sequence). The CDR3 runs 14 residues. Between the trimmed V and J ends, which lost 0 bases and 7 bases, there was a span of 12 bases. The CDR3 is CASSLSGRVDEAFF. The CDR3, as DNA: TGTGCCAGCAGTTTATCCGGACGGGTGGATGAAGCTTTCTTT.

Ten or more counts support this clone. The V gene is TRBV5-5, the J gene TRBJ1-5; 7 positions match TRBD1. The length of the CDR3 is 15 residues. CDR1 and CDR2 (germline): SGHKS, YYEKEE (reference sequence). Germline trimming cut 6 bases from V and 6 bases from J; bases unmatched to any gene: 12. In nucleotides, the CDR3 is TGTGCCAGCACCGAAATACCGGGACAGTCTCAGCCCCAGCATTTT. Translation: CASTEIPGQSQPQHF.

The sample holds a few counts of this clone. The CDR3 DNA reads as TGTGCCACCAGGAGGAACTTACAAGGGGGGGAGACCCAGTACTTC. Translating gives CATRRNLQGGETQYF. The chain is built from TRBV15 and TRBJ2-5; D is possibly TRBD1 or TRBD2 (6 bases each). Trimming took 6 bases from V and 5 from J, leaving 19 bases between them. This CDR3 spans 15 amino acids. The germline V gene encodes CDR1 LNHNV and CDR2 YYDKDF (reference sequence).

V is TRBV25-1 and J is TRBJ2-7, with D perhaps TRBD1 or TRBD2 (5 bases each). The germline gives CDR1 MGHDK, CDR2 SYGVNS. V shed 5 bases and J shed 0 bases, with 17 bases lying between them. The CDR3 has 16 residues. CDR3 in DNA: TGTGCCAGCAGTCCTCCAGGGAGACAGAGCTCCTACGAGCAGTACTTC. It specifies CASSPPGRQSSYEQYF.

This chain joins TRBV4-1 and TRBJ1-6, with D possibly matching TRBD1 (5 bases). The V end was cut by 3 bases, the J end by 6 bases, with 9 bases between. CDR1 MGHRA and CDR2 YSYEKL come from the germline V gene. This CDR3 is 14 amino acids long. The CDR3 loop reads CASSHPRANSPLHF. The DNA of the CDR3 is TGCGCCAGCAGCCACCCCAGGGCTAATTCACCCCTCCACTTT.

The rearrangement joins TRBV12-5 to TRBJ2-3; 8 bases line up with TRBD2. The junction had 4 bases not matched to a gene; V was cut back by 4 bases and J by 1 base. The CDR3 runs 15 residues. Germline CDR1 LGHNT, CDR2 FRNRAP. The CDR3 sequence is CASGWSGGGTDTQYF. The DNA of the CDR3 is TGTGCTAGTGGTTGGAGCGGGGGTGGCACAGATACGCAGTATTTT.

This chain joins TRBV28 and TRBJ2-7; TRBD2 agrees at 10 bases. The J segment lost 5 bases and the V segment lost 3 bases, leaving 4 bases of the junction unmatched. Germline CDR1 is MDHEN and CDR2 is SYDVKM. CDR3 size: 14 residues. The CDR3 DNA reads as TGTGCCAGCAGTTTCCCTAGCGGGAGCGACGAGCAGTACTTC. Translated, it gives CASSFPSGSDEQYF.

There are a few counts of this clone. The V gene is TRBV25-1, the J gene TRBJ1-2; D gene uncertain. CDR3 length: 12 amino acids. Germline V gene data show CDR1 as MGHDK and CDR2 as SYGVNS. V shed 6 bases and J shed 0 bases, with 5 bases lying between them. CDR3 sequence (DNA): TGTGCCAGCAGCCAAGCTAACTATGGCTACACCTTC. This gives the protein CASSQANYGYTF.